The clone carrying this T cell receptor beta chain has just a few counts. What it binds is unknown. The record originates from a study of post-analysis software for immune sequencing data. The study's findings and limits: Roughly 5 TRBV segments occurring more often in patients than controls included TRBV5-6, TRBV5-1 and TRBV20-1.

Sequencing libraries made from TCR beta cDNA carried unique molecular identifiers. TCRdb used MiXCR to reprocess the PCR reads, holding one entry per CDR3 protein. The table records about 460,000 distinct CDR3 sequences, less than 45% of them present only once. The CDR3 runs to 16 residues. Germline V CDR1 and CDR2: MNHEY, SMNVEV (reference sequence). V was clipped by 5 bases and J by 4 bases; unmatched bases: 10. The sequencing sample was made of blood. This chain joins TRBV27 and TRBJ2-5, with 10 bases identical to TRBD1. This receptor was identified in a girl aged 5-17 years with multiple sclerosis. CDR3 loop: CASSRYGTGVRETQYF. The DNA of the CDR3 is TGTGCCAGCAGTCGATACGGGACAGGGGTGAGAGAGACCCAGTACTTC.